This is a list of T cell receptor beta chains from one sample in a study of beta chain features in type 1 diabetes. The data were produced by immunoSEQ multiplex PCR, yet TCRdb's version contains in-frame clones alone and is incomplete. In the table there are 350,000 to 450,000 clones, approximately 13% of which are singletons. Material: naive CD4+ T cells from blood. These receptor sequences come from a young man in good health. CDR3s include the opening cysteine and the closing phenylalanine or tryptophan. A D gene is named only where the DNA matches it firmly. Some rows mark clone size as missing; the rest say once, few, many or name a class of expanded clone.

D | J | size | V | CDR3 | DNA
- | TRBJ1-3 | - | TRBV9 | CASSVSLQGENTIYF | TGTGCCAGCAGCGTTAGTCTACAGGGTGAAAACACCATATATTTT
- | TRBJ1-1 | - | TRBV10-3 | CAISEAGKGTEAFF | TGTGCCATCAGTGAGGCAGGGAAGGGAACTGAAGCTTTCTTT
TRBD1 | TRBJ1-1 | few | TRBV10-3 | CAISEPDRGPEAFF | TGTGCCATCAGTGAGCCCGACAGGGGGCCTGAAGCTTTCTTT
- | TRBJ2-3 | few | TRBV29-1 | CSVEGLVSTDTQYF | TGCAGCGTTGAAGGACTAGTTAGCACAGATACGCAGTATTTT
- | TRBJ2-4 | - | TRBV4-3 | CASSQDGTGPNIQYF | TGCGCCAGCAGCCAAGATGGGACGGGCCCAAACATTCAGTACTTC
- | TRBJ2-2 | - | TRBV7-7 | CASSQKTNTGELFF | TGTGCCAGCAGCCAAAAGACTAACACCGGGGAGCTGTTTTTT
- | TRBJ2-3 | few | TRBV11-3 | CASSRSTGQGTDTQYF | TGTGCCAGCAGCCGTTCAACGGGCCAGGGGACAGATACGCAGTATTTT
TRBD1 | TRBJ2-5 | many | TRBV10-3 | CAIAQTGGQETQYF | TGTGCCATCGCCCAAACAGGGGGCCAAGAGACCCAGTACTTC
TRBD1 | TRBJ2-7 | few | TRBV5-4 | CASSLPGQYYEQYF | TGTGCCAGCAGCCTGCCGGGACAGTACTACGAGCAGTACTTC
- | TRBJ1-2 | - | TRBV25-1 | CASSDPVRYGYTF | TGTGCCAGCAGTGACCCAGTTCGCTATGGCTACACCTTC
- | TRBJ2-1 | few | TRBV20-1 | CSAQTGARWFF | TGCAGTGCCCAGACCGGGGCCCGTTGGTTCTTC
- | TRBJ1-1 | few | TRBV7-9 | CASSFRNTEAFF | TGTGCCAGCAGCTTCAGGAACACTGAAGCTTTCTTT
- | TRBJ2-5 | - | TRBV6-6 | CASTIAAETEETQYF | TGTGCCAGCACAATAGCCGCGGAAACCGAAGAGACCCAGTACTTC
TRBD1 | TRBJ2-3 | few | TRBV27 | CASSFGQGRDTQYF | TGTGCCAGCAGTTTTGGACAGGGGAGAGATACGCAGTATTTT
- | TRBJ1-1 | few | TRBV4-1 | CASSQEGRPEAFF | TGCGCCAGCAGCCAAGAAGGTCGGCCTGAAGCTTTCTTT
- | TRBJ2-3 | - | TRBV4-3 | CASSQGLVADTQYF | TGCGCCAGCAGCCAAGGTCTGGTTGCGGATACGCAGTATTTT
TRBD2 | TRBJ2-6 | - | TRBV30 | CAWSLLAGVTGANVLTF | TGTGCCTGGAGTCTTTTAGCGGGAGTTACTGGGGCCAACGTCCTGACTTTC
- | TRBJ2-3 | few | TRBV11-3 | CASSLDPVTDTQYF | TGTGCCAGCAGCTTAGATCCTGTGACAGATACGCAGTATTTT
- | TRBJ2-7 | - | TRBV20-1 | CSARSEYEQYF | TGCAGTGCTAGATCAGAATACGAGCAGTACTTC
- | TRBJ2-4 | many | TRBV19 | CASSGGAKNIQYF | TGTGCCAGTAGCGGAGGAGCCAAAAACATTCAGTACTTC
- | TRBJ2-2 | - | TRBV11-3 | CASSPRNTGELFF | TGTGCCAGCAGCCCACGGAACACCGGGGAGCTGTTTTTT
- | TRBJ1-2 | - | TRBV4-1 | CASSQDQGGYGYTF | TGCGCCAGCAGCCAAGATCAGGGAGGCTATGGCTACACCTTC
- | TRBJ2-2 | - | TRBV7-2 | CASSQWPLGTGELFF | TGTGCCAGCAGCCAATGGCCGTTGGGCACCGGGGAGCTGTTTTTT
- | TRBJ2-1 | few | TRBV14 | CASSQEEPAGTTYNEQFF | TGTGCCAGCAGCCAAGAGGAACCAGCAGGGACGACCTACAATGAGCAGTTCTTC
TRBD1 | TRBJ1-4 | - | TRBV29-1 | CSVSPDRGMGEKLFF | TGCAGCGTTTCCCCCGACAGGGGTATGGGTGAAAAACTGTTTTTT
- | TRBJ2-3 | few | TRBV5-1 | CASSLGATDTQYF | TGCGCCAGCAGCTTGGGAGCCACAGATACGCAGTATTTT
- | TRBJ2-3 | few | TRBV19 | CASATGVSDTQYF | TGTGCCAGTGCAACGGGAGTATCAGATACGCAGTATTTT
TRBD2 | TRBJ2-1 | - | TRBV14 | CASSIKGSGGPSYNEQFF | TGTGCCAGCAGCATAAAGGGTAGCGGGGGGCCCTCCTACAATGAGCAGTTCTTC
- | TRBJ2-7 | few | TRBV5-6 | CASSLVSGKNEQYF | TGTGCCAGCAGCTTGGTCTCAGGGAAGAACGAGCAGTACTTC
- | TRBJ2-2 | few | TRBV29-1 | CSVEARGRGTGELFF | TGCAGCGTTGAAGCTCGGGGTCGGGGTACCGGGGAGCTGTTTTTT
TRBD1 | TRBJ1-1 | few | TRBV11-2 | CASSPRQGVLMNTEAFF | TGTGCCAGCAGCCCCCGACAGGGCGTCCTTATGAACACTGAAGCTTTCTTT
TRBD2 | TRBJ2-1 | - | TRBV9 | CASSVSLASGRSTYNEQFF | TGTGCCAGCAGCGTAAGCTTAGCTAGCGGGAGGTCGACCTACAATGAGCAGTTCTTC
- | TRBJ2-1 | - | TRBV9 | CASSVVGEPEQFF | TGTGCCAGCAGCGTAGTTGGAGAGCCTGAGCAGTTCTTC
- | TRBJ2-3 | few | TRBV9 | CASSIPSSTDTQYF | TGTGCCAGCAGCATTCCTAGTAGCACAGATACGCAGTATTTT
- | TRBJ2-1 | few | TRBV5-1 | CASSPGTPSFEQFF | TGCGCCAGCAGCCCCGGGACCCCAAGTTTTGAGCAGTTCTTC
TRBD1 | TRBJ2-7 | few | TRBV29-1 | CSVAPRQGTNEQYF | TGCAGCGTTGCCCCCAGACAGGGAACCAACGAGCAGTACTTC
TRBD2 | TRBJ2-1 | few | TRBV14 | CASSQTSGSYNEQFF | TGTGCCAGCAGCCAGACTAGCGGGAGCTACAATGAGCAGTTCTTC
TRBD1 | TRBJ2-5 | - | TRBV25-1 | CASSNTDRVEETQYF | TGTGCCAGCAGTAACACCGACAGGGTGGAAGAGACCCAGTACTTC
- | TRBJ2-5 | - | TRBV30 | CAWSARLRLGQETQYF | TGTGCCTGGAGTGCCCGGCTTCGGCTCGGTCAAGAGACCCAGTACTTC
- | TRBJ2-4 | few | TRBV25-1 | CASSESSLAKNIQYF | TGTGCCAGCAGTGAATCCTCCCTAGCCAAAAACATTCAGTACTTC
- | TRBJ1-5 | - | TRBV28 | CASTGRSRNQPQHF | TGTGCCAGCACAGGCCGCAGCCGAAATCAGCCCCAGCATTTT
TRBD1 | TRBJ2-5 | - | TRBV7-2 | CASREQGGIETQYF | TGTGCCAGCAGAGAACAGGGGGGAATAGAGACCCAGTACTTC